The rows below give T cell receptor beta chains drawn from one sample of a study of T cell responses to AZD1222 COVID-19 vaccine. This table comes from immunoSEQ multiplex PCR, and its TCRdb copy is limited to in-frame clones, with some not included. The data show more than 110,000 clones, 80% to 90% seen once. This material consisted of peripheral blood, taken on day 0 of AZD1222 vaccination. These receptors were collected from an adult in good health. CDR3s include the opening cysteine and the closing phenylalanine or tryptophan. Fields, in order: CDR3 DNA, CDR3 protein, D gene, V gene, clone size, J gene. D genes are given only for firm matches. Some rows mark clone size as missing; the rest say once, few, many or name a class of expanded clone.

TGTGCCAGCAGCCCCTGGACGACGAACACTGAAGCTTTCTTT,CASSPWTTNTEAFF,-,TRBV7-9,few,TRBJ1-1
TGTGCCAGCAGTCCTCCAGGCACAGATACGCAGTATTTT,CASSPPGTDTQYF,-,TRBV6-5,-,TRBJ2-3
TGTGCCAGTAGTATCCTAAACAGGGGTAGCACTGAAGCTTTCTTT,CASSILNRGSTEAFF,TRBD1,TRBV19,-,TRBJ1-1
TGTGCCAGCAGTCGGACAGGGAGTAGCAATCAGCCCCAGCATTTT,CASSRTGSSNQPQHF,TRBD1,TRBV6-5,once,TRBJ1-5
TGTGCCAGCAGCTTATGGGAAGGGGGCACCGGGGAGCTGTTTTTT,CASSLWEGGTGELFF,-,TRBV7-8,-,TRBJ2-2
TGTGCCAGTAGTGGTCGGGTTAATGAAAAACTGTTTTTT,CASSGRVNEKLFF,-,TRBV19,-,TRBJ1-4
TGTGCCAGTTCCGGGACTACCACAGATACGCAGTATTTT,CASSGTTTDTQYF,TRBD2,TRBV6-5,-,TRBJ2-3
TGTGCCAGCTCACCAACGGATAGCACAGATACGCAGTATTTT,CASSPTDSTDTQYF,-,TRBV18,-,TRBJ2-3
TGTGCCAGCAGCCAATTCCTTAGCGGTGAGCAGTTCTTC,CASSQFLSGEQFF,-,TRBV3-1/TRBV3-2,-,TRBJ2-1
TGTGCCAGCAGCGTGGGCTTGGCGGAGACCCAGTACTTC,CASSVGLAETQYF,-,TRBV9,-,TRBJ2-5
TGTGCCAGCAGCCCGACAGGGATTCAAAGTGTGCGCGACTCTGGAAACACCATATATTTT,CASSPTGIQSVRDSGNTIYF,TRBD1,TRBV3-1/TRBV3-2,-,TRBJ1-3
TGTGCCACCGTCAGTCTGAACACTGAAGCTTTCTTT,CATVSLNTEAFF,-,TRBV28,-,TRBJ1-1
TGTGCCAGCAGTTACTCGCTCAGGGGTGAAACTGAAGCTTTCTTT,CASSYSLRGETEAFF,-,TRBV6-5,-,TRBJ1-1
TGCGCCAGCAGCTCCGCTGGGTCTAGAGGGGAGACCCAGTACTTC,CASSSAGSRGETQYF,-,TRBV5-1,-,TRBJ2-5
TGTGCCAGCTCACCGGGAACCCTAAAGGCTGAAGCTTTCTTT,CASSPGTLKAEAFF,-,TRBV18,-,TRBJ1-1
TGTGCCAGCAGCTTAGGCATCCTCCAGAACACTGAAGCTTTCTTT,CASSLGILQNTEAFF,-,TRBV11-2,-,TRBJ1-1
TGTGCCAGCAGCCCAGGGGGACAGGGGGCTACTGAAGCTTTCTTT,CASSPGGQGATEAFF,TRBD1,TRBV7-9,-,TRBJ1-1
TGTGCTAGCAGCTCAGCCGGGGAGCTGGGGGAGACCCAGTACTTC,CASSSAGELGETQYF,-,TRBV7-7,-,TRBJ2-5
TGTGCCAGCAGTCCAATCGGGACAGGGGACAGTTTGTTCTACGAGCAGTACTTC,CASSPIGTGDSLFYEQYF,TRBD1,TRBV28,-,TRBJ2-7
TGTGCTAGTGGTTTGGGGTCGACTAGCGCTGGAGATACGCAGTATTTT,CASGLGSTSAGDTQYF,TRBD2,TRBV12-5,-,TRBJ2-3
TGTGCCATCAGCGAGGACGAAACCAATCAGCCCCAGCATTTT,CAISEDETNQPQHF,-,TRBV10-3,-,TRBJ1-5
TGTGCCAGCAGTGAGACCGGGACCGACGTCGGTGCTTTCTTT,CASSETGTDVGAFF,-,TRBV6-1,once,TRBJ1-1
TGCGCCAGCAGCTTGGAGGAGATCGCAGATACGCAGTATTTT,CASSLEEIADTQYF,-,TRBV5-1,-,TRBJ2-3
TGTGCCAGCAGCTTAGCCGCTCAATACGAGGACACCTCAACGGCTGAAGCTTTCTTT,CASSLAAQYEDTSTAEAFF,-,TRBV11-2,-,TRBJ1-1
TGTGCCAGCAGTGCAAATTGGATGGGACAGGGGCGACACTATGGCTACACCTTC,CASSANWMGQGRHYGYTF,TRBD1,TRBV25-1,few,TRBJ1-2
TGTGCCAGCAGGTATGGTCAAGAGCAGTACTTC,CASRYGQEQYF,-,TRBV2,-,TRBJ2-7
TGTGCCAGCAGTGAACTCGTGGGGGTTATCAAAAACATTCAGTACTTC,CASSELVGVIKNIQYF,-,TRBV6-1,-,TRBJ2-4
TGTGCCAGCAGCCTTCCGGGACTAGCGGCCCAAAAGTTCTTC,CASSLPGLAAQKFF,TRBD2,TRBV3-1/TRBV3-2,-,TRBJ2-1
TGTGCCAGCAGTTACTTCCAGGGGGTAGCTTTCTTT,CASSYFQGVAFF,TRBD1,TRBV6-5,-,TRBJ1-1
TGTGCCACCAGTGACCTGGGACAGGTAAACGGCTACACCTTC,CATSDLGQVNGYTF,TRBD1,TRBV24-1,-,TRBJ1-2
TGTGCCAGCAGCTTAGTGGGGACAGCTAACACCGGGGAGCTGTTTTTT,CASSLVGTANTGELFF,TRBD1,TRBV7-2,-,TRBJ2-2
TGTGCCAGCAGCTTAGATGCCGGGCAGGAGCAGTACTTC,CASSLDAGQEQYF,-,TRBV11-2,-,TRBJ2-7
TGTGCCATCAGTGCAACGGGAGAGGCCTACAATGAGCAGTTCTTC,CAISATGEAYNEQFF,-,TRBV10-3,-,TRBJ2-1
TGCGCCAGCAGCCCCTTAGGTTCTGGGGCCAACGTCCTGACTTTC,CASSPLGSGANVLTF,-,TRBV5-1,-,TRBJ2-6
TGTGCCTCCGACGGGTTTTCGGTTAGATCTGGAAACACCATATATTTT,CASDGFSVRSGNTIYF,-,TRBV24-1,once,TRBJ1-3
TGTGCCAGCAGCTCAAGGGACAGTTTAAAAAACATTCAGTACTTC,CASSSRDSLKNIQYF,TRBD1,TRBV11-2,-,TRBJ2-4
TGTGCCAGCAGTGCCGGGATCTGGGGGACTGAAGCTTTCTTT,CASSAGIWGTEAFF,-,TRBV28,-,TRBJ1-1
TGTGCCAGCAGTTTCTCCCAGAACACTGAAGCTTTCTTT,CASSFSQNTEAFF,-,TRBV27,-,TRBJ1-1
TGTGCCAGCAACGGACCAAGCGGGTTTTTCTTC,CASNGPSGFFF,-,TRBV6-5,-,TRBJ2-1
TGTGCCAGCAGCGGAAGCGGGGGGTCGTACTATGGCTACACCTTC,CASSGSGGSYYGYTF,-,TRBV5-4,few,TRBJ1-2